One TCR beta chain is described in this entry. This CDR3 spans 14 amino acids. Trimming stripped 5 bases from V and 2 bases from J, with 13 bases between. Germline CDR1 reads KGHSH; CDR2 reads LQKENI. Some clones are missing from TCRdb's copy, which holds only in-frame ones; the method was immunoSEQ multiplex PCR. Here the sample spans approximately 25,000 clones, more than 90% being singletons. The source of the sample is a study of T cell clonotyping in hematopoietic cell transplantation. This chain joins TRBV18 and TRBJ2-7; a weak D match, TRBD1 (6 bases). The source is a man aged 50-59 years in good health. Some clones in this sample may be carry-over from other donors' samples. Sequencing used peripheral blood mononuclear cells. CDR3 nucleotides: TGTGCCAGCTCATTGGGGGCGAGCACCTACGAGCAGTACTTC. Its translation: CASSLGASTYEQYF.